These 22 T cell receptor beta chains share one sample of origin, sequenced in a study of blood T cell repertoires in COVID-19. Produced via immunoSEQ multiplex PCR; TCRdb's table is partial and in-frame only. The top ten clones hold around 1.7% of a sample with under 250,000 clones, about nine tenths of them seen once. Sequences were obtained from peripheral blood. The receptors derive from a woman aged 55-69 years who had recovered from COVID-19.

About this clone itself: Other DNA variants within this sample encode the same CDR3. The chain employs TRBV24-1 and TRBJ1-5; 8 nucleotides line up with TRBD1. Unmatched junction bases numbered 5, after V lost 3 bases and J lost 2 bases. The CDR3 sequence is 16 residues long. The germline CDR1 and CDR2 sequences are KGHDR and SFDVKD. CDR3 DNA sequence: TGTGCCACCAGTGATGCCGGGACAGGCCGCAATCAGCCCCAGCATTTT. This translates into CATSDAGTGRNQPQHF.

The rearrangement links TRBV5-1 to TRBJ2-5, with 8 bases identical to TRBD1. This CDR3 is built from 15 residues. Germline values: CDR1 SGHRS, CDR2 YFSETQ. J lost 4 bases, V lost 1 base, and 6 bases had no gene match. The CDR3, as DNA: TGCGCCAGCAGCTTGAAGGACAGGGTGGGAGAGACCCAGTACTTC. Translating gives CASSLKDRVGETQYF.

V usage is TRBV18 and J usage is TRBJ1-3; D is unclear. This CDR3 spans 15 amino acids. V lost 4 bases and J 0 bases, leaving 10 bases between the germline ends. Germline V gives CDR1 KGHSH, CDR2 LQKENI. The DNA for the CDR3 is TGTGCCAGCTCACGCAGTGCCAGCTCTGGAAACACCATATATTTT. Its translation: CASSRSASSGNTIYF.

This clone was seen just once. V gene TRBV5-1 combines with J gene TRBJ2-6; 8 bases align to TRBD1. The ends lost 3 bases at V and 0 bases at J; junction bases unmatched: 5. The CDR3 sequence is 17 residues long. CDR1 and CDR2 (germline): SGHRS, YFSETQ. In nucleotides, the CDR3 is TGCGCCAGCAGCTGGACAGGGATAAGCTCTGGGGCCAACGTCCTGACTTTC. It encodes CASSWTGISSGANVLTF.

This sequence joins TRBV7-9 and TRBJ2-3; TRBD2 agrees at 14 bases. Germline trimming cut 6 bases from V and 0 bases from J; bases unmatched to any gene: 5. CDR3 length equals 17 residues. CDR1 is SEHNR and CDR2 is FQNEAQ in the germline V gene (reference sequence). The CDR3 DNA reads TGTGCCAGCAGTGCGGGACTAGCGGGGGCTAGCACAGATACGCAGTATTTT. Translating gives CASSAGLAGASTDTQYF.

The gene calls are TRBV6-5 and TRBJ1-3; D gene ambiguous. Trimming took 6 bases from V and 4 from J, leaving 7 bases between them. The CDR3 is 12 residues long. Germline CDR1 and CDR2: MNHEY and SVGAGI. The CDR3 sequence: CASSPEGNTIYF. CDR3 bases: TGTGCCAGCAGCCCCGAGGGAAACACCATATATTTT.

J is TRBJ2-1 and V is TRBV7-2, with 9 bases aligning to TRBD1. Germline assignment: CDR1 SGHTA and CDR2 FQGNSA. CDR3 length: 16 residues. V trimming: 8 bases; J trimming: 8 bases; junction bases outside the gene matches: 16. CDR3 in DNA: TGTGCCAGCCGTCCGGCCCAGGACAGGGGAGGGGATGAGCAGTTCTTC. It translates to CASRPAQDRGGDEQFF.

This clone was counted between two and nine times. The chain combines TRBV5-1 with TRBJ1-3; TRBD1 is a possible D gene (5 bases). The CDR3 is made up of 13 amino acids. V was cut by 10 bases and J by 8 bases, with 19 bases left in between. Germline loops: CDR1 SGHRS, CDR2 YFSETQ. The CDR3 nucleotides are TGCGCCCCACCGCGCAGGGTTAAAGACACCATATATTTT. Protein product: CAPPRRVKDTIYF. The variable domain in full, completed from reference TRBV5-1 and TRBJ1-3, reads KAGVTQTPRYLIKTRGQQVTLSCSPISGHRSVSWYQQTPGQGLQFLFEYFSETQRNKGNFPGRFSGRQFSNSRSEMNVSTLELGDSALYLCAPPRRVKDTIYFGEGSWLTVV.

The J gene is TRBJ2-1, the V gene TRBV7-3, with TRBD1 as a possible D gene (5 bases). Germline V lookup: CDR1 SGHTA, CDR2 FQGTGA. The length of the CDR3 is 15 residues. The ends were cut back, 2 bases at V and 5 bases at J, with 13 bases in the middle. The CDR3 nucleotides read TGTGCCAGCAGCTTACAAGGGGCCGACAACAATGAGCAGTTCTTC. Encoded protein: CASSLQGADNNEQFF.

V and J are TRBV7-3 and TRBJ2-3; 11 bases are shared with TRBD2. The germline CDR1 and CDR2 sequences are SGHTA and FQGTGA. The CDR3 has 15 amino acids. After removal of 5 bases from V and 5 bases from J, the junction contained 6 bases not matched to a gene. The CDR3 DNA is TGTGCCAGCAGCAGTAGCGGGGGGGCCAGAGATACGCAGTATTTT. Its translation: CASSSSGGARDTQYF.

CDR3: CASSPTPGLAGGQETQYF. CDR3 nucleotides: TGTGCCAGCAGCCCAACCCCGGGACTAGCGGGGGGACAAGAGACCCAGTACTTC. The chain carries TRBV5-8 and TRBJ2-5; 15 nucleotides agree with TRBD2. This CDR3 is 18 amino acids long. Germline assignment: CDR1 SGHTS and CDR2 YDEGEE. The trim removed 4 bases at V and 2 bases at J, leaving 9 bases unmatched.

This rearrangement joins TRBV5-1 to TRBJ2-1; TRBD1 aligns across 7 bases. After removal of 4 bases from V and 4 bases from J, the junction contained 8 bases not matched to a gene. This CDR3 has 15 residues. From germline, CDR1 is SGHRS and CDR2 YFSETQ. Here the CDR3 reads CASSELRDSYNEQFF. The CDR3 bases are TGCGCCAGCAGCGAATTACGGGACAGTTACAATGAGCAGTTCTTC.

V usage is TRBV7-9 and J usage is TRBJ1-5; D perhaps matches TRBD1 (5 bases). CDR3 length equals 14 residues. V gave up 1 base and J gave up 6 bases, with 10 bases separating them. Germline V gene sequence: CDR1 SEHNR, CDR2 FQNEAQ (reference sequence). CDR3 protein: CASSLGGVSQPQHF. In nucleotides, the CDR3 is TGTGCCAGCAGCTTAGGGGGGGTTAGTCAGCCCCAGCATTTT.

In nucleotides, the CDR3 is TGTGCCACGAGCAAGGGGTTAGTAAGTGGCGAGCAGTACTTC. Translation: CATSKGLVSGEQYF. J is TRBJ2-7 and V is TRBV6-5; perhaps TRBD1 as D (5 bases). CDR1 and CDR2 from the germline V gene are MNHEY and SVGAGI. Trimming stripped 10 bases from V and 6 bases from J, with 22 bases between. The CDR3 length is 14 residues.

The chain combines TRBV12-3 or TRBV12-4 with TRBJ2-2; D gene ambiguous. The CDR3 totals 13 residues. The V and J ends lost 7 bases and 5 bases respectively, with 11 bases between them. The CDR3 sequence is CASTGSFTGELFF. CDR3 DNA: TGTGCCAGCACAGGCAGTTTTACCGGGGAGCTGTTTTTT.

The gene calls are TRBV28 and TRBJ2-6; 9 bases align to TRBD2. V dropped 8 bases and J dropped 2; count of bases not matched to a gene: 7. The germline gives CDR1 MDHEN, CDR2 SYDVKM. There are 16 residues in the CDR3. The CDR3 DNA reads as TGTGCCAGCCTTAGCGGGGGTAGCACTGGGGCCAACGTCCTGACTTTC. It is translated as CASLSGGSTGANVLTF.

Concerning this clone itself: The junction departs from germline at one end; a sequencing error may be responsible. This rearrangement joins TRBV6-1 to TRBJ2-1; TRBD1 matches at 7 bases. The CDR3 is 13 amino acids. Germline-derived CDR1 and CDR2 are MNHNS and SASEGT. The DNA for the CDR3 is TGTGCCAGCAGGGAAGGACAGGCTCCTGAGCAGTTCTTC. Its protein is CASREGQAPEQFF.

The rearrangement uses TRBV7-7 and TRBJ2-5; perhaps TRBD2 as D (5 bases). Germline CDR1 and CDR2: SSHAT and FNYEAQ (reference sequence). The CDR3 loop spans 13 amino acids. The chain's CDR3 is CATASSYQETQYF. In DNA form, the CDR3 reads TGTGCTACGGCTAGCTCGTACCAAGAGACCCAGTACTTC.

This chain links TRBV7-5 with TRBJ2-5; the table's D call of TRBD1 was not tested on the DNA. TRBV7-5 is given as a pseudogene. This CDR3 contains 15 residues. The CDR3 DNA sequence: TGTGCCAGAAGCTTAGGTGACAGGGGGCTCATTGACCAGTACTTC. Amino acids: CARSLGDRGLIDQYF.

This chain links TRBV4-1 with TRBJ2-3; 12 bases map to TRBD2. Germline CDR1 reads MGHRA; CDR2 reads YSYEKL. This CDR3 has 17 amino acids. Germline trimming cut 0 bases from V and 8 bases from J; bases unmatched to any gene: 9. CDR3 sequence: CASSQDPLAGGHGTQYF. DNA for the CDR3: TGCGCCAGCAGCCAAGACCCTCTAGCGGGGGGGCATGGTACGCAGTATTTT.

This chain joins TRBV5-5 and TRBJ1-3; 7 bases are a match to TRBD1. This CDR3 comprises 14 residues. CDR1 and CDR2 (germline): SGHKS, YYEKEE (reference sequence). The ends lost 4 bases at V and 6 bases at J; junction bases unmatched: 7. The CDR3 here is CASSPRDSLNTIYF. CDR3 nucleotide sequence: TGTGCCAGCAGCCCGAGGGACAGTTTAAACACCATATATTTT.

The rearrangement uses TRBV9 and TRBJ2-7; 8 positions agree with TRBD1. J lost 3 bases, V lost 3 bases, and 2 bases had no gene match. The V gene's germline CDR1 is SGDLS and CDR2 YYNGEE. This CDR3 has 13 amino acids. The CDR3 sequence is CASSADRDYEQYF. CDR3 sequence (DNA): TGTGCCAGCAGCGCGGACAGGGACTACGAGCAGTACTTC.